These T cell receptor beta chains were read from a single sample in a study of shared clonotypes between healthy human individuals. Clones were read by immunoSEQ multiplex PCR, and TCRdb kept only the in-frame ones, dropping some. The sample records 800,000 to 950,000 clones, around 96% being singletons. Sequenced: naive CD8+ T cells sorted from blood. Receptors originate from a man younger than 40 in good health. The CDR3 runs from the conserved cysteine through the conserved F or W. D genes are given only for firm matches. Size is stated for part of the rows, as once, few or many counts, or as a class when the clone is expanded.

abundance	j_gene	d_gene	v_gene	CDR3nt	CDR3aa
NA	TRBJ2-1	NA	TRBV27	TGTGCCAGCACCAGGGGGACTAGTCCCTACAATGAGCAGTTCTTC	CASTRGTSPYNEQFF
NA	TRBJ1-1	NA	TRBV6-5	TGTGCCAGCAGCCAAGACGTCCCCGGGGCTTTCTTT	CASSQDVPGAFF
once	TRBJ1-1	NA	TRBV4-1	TGCGCCAGCTCCCAACAGGGCGGCGGCACTGAAGCTTTCTTT	CASSQQGGGTEAFF
NA	TRBJ1-2	NA	TRBV5-6	TGTGCCAGCAGGAAAGACAGGACTTTTGGCTACACCTTC	CASRKDRTFGYTF
NA	TRBJ2-7	NA	TRBV28	TGTGCCAGCAGTTTTCGCAACTCCTACGAGCAGTACTTC	CASSFRNSYEQYF
NA	TRBJ2-7	NA	TRBV9	TGTGCCAGTAGCGTCCGGGGAGGACTGAACTTC	CASSVRGGLNF
NA	TRBJ1-1	NA	TRBV7-9	TGTGCCAGCAGCTTCGACGTCACAGGCAACACTGAAGCTTTCTTT	CASSFDVTGNTEAFF
once	TRBJ2-1	TRBD2	TRBV9	TGTGCCACCGAACCAATAGCGGGAGGGGGGCAGTTCTTC	CATEPIAGGGQFF
NA	TRBJ1-2	TRBD1	TRBV4-3	TGCGCCAGCAGCCAAGATCTGGGACAGAATAACTATGGCTACACCTTC	CASSQDLGQNNYGYTF
once	TRBJ2-7	NA	TRBV6-6	TGTGCCAGCATCCGGACAGTACAGGACTACGAGCAGTACTTC	CASIRTVQDYEQYF
NA	TRBJ2-7	NA	TRBV7-8	TGTGCCAGCAGCCGACAGAGCTCCTACGAGCAGTACTTC	CASSRQSSYEQYF
NA	TRBJ2-3	TRBD1	TRBV15	TGTGCCACCGACAGGGGCAGCGTTAGCACAGATACGCAGTATTTT	CATDRGSVSTDTQYF
NA	TRBJ1-2	NA	TRBV27	TGTGCCAGCAGTTTTCCAGGGTTCTCTGGCTACACCTTC	CASSFPGFSGYTF
NA	TRBJ1-4	NA	TRBV7-3	TGTGCCAGCAGCTTAACGGGGGGAGTCAATGAAAAACTGTTTTTT	CASSLTGGVNEKLFF
NA	TRBJ2-7	NA	TRBV5-4	TGTGCCAGCAGCTCATCCCACCACAGGGAGTATGACGAGCAGTACTTC	CASSSSHHREYDEQYF
NA	TRBJ2-1	NA	TRBV9	TGTGCCAGCAGCGTAGCTATGGGCAATGAGCAGTTCTTC	CASSVAMGNEQFF
NA	TRBJ2-1	TRBD2	TRBV11-2	TGTGCCAGCAGCTTAGTCGGGACTAATTTGTTCTTC	CASSLVGTNLFF
NA	TRBJ2-7	NA	TRBV5-8	TGTGCCAGCAGCTACCGAGGAGGGGGAAACGAGCAGTACTTC	CASSYRGGGNEQYF
NA	TRBJ1-5	NA	TRBV30	TGTGCCTGGAGTCATCATAGCAATCAGCCCCAGCATTTT	CAWSHHSNQPQHF
NA	TRBJ2-7	TRBD1	TRBV5-4	TGTGCCAGCAGCCCGTGGACAGGGGGGTACGAGCAGTACTTC	CASSPWTGGYEQYF
NA	TRBJ2-7	TRBD2	TRBV28	TGTGCCAGCAGCGAGCCACTAGCGGGAGTTGTCTACGAGCAGTACTTC	CASSEPLAGVVYEQYF
NA	TRBJ2-7	NA	TRBV11-2	TGTGCCAGCAGCTTAGATCGGGAGACAGCCACCAGCTACGAGCAGTACTTC	CASSLDRETATSYEQYF
NA	TRBJ2-1	NA	TRBV2	TGTGCCAGCAGTGGGGGTTACAATGAGCAGTTCTTC	CASSGGYNEQFF
NA	TRBJ1-1	NA	TRBV7-9	TGTGCCAGCAGCTTAAACCCAGGGCGAATGAACACTGAAGCTTTCTTT	CASSLNPGRMNTEAFF
NA	TRBJ1-3	NA	TRBV18	TGTGCCAGCTCACCAGACTCTGGAAACACCATATATTTT	CASSPDSGNTIYF
NA	TRBJ1-2	TRBD1	TRBV6-5	TGTGCCAGCAGTTACTTGACAGGGACTACATCTGGCTACACCTTC	CASSYLTGTTSGYTF
NA	TRBJ2-1	TRBD2	TRBV14	TGTGCCAGCAGCCAAGAGCCGGGAGGCAATGAGCAGTTCTTC	CASSQEPGGNEQFF
NA	TRBJ2-2	NA	TRBV4-1	TGCGCCAGCAGCCAAGGGGCAGAGGGCGGGGAGCTGTTTTTT	CASSQGAEGGELFF
NA	TRBJ2-3	NA	TRBV27	TGTGCCAGCAGTTTGTTCGGAGGCACAGATACGCAGTATTTT	CASSLFGGTDTQYF
NA	TRBJ2-3	NA	TRBV28	TGTGCCAGCAGCCTGCGGGACCGGCGCACAGATACGCAGTATTTT	CASSLRDRRTDTQYF
NA	TRBJ2-2	NA	TRBV6-5	TGTGCCAGCAGTTACTCGTGGAGCGCGAACACCGGGGAGCTGTTTTTT	CASSYSWSANTGELFF
NA	TRBJ1-2	NA	TRBV7-9	TGTGCCAGCGTACTACTGGGGGCGAGTCTCTATGGCTACACCTTC	CASVLLGASLYGYTF
once	TRBJ1-2	NA	TRBV5-1	TGCGCCAGCAGCTTGGGGGACTCTACCTATGGCTACACCTTC	CASSLGDSTYGYTF
NA	TRBJ2-5	NA	TRBV27	TGTGCCAGCAGTTTATTTGGCAGTCCACAAGAGACCCAGTACTTC	CASSLFGSPQETQYF